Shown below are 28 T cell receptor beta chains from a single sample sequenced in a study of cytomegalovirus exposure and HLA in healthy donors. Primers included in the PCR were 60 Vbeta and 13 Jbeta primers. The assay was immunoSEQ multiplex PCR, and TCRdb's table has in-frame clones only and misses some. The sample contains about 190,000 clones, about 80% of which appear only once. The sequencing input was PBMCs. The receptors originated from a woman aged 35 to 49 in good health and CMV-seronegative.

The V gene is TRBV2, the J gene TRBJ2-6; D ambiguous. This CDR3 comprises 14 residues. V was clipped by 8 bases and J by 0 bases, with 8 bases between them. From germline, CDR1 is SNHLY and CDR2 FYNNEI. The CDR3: CASQAPSGANVLTF. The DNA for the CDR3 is TGTGCCAGCCAGGCCCCCTCTGGGGCCAACGTCCTGACTTTC.

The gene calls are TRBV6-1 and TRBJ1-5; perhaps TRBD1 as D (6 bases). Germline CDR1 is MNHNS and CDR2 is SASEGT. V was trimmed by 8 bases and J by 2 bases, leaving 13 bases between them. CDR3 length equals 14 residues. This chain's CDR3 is CASLTGHRNQPQHF. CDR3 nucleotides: TGTGCCAGCCTGACGGGACATCGCAATCAGCCCCAGCATTTT.

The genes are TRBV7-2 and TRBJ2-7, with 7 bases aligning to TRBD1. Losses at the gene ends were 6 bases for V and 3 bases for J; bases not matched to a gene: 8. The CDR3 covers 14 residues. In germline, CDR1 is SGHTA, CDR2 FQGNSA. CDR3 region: CASREDRSHYEQYF. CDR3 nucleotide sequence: TGTGCCAGCAGGGAGGACAGGTCCCACTACGAGCAGTACTTC. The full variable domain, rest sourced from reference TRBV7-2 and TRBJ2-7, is GAGVSQSPSNKVTEKGKDVELRCDPISGHTALYWYRQSLGQGLEFLIYFQGNSAPDKSGLPSDRFSAERTGGSVSTLTIQRTQQEDSAVYLCASREDRSHYEQYFGPGTRLTVT.

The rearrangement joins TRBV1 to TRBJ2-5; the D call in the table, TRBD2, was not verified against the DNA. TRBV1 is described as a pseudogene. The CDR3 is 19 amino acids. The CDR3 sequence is CTSSQDVPPSGGSQETQYF. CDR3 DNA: TGCACCAGCAGCCAAGATGTTCCCCCTAGCGGGGGAAGCCAAGAGACCCAGTACTTC.

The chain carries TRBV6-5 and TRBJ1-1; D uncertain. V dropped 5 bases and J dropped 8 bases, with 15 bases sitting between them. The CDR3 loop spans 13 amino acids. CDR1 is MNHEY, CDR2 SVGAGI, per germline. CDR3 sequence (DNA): TGTGCCAGCAGTCCCCGGAGGGCCCGGGAAGCTTTCTTT. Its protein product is CASSPRRAREAFF.

CDR3 sequence reads: CASSLELGRATGELFF. Written as DNA, the CDR3 is TGTGCCAGCAGCTTAGAACTCGGGAGGGCCACCGGGGAGCTGTTTTTT. This rearrangement joins TRBV7-6 to TRBJ2-2; TRBD2 agrees at 8 bases. There are 16 residues in the CDR3. Germline V lookup: CDR1 SGHVS, CDR2 FNYEAQ. Trimming removed 1 base from V and 4 bases from J; junction bases left unmatched: 5.

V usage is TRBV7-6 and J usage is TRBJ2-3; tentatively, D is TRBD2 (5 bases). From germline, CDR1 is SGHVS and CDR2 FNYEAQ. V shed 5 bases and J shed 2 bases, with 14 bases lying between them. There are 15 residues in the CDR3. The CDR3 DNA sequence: TGTGCCAGCAGCGTCAACCGGGATACCACAGATACGCAGTATTTT. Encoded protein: CASSVNRDTTDTQYF.

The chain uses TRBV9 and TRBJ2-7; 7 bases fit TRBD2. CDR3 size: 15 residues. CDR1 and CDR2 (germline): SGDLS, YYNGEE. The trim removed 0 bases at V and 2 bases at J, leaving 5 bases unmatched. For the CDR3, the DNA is TGTGCCAGCAGCGTAGATGGCGGGAGCACCTACGAGCAGTACTTC. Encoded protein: CASSVDGGSTYEQYF.

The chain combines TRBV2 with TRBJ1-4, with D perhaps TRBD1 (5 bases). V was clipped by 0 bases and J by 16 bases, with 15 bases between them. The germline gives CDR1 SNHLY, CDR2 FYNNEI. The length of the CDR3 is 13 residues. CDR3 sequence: CASSEAMHTGGFF. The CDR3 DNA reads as TGTGCCAGCAGTGAAGCGATGCACACCGGGGGGTTTTTT.

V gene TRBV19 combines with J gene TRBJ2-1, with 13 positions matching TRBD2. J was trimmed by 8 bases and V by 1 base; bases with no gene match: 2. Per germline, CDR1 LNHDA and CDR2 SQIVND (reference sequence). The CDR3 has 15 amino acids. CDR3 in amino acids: CASSIGTSGRYEQFF. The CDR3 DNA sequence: TGTGCCAGTAGTATAGGGACTAGCGGGAGATATGAGCAGTTCTTC.

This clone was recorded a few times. DNA of the CDR3: TGTGCCAGCAGTCCCCAGAGCAATCAGCCCCAGCATTTT. It specifies CASSPQSNQPQHF. The gene calls are TRBV11-3 and TRBJ1-5; no clear D. Germline V CDR1 and CDR2: SGHNT, YENEEA. CDR3 length equals 13 residues. Trimming pared 6 bases from V and 1 base from J, leaving 7 bases between.

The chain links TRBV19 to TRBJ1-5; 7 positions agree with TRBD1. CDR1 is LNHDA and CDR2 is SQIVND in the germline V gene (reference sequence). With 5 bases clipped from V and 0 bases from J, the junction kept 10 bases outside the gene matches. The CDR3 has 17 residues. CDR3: CASSPAGTAYSNQPQHF. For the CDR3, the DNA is TGTGCCAGTAGTCCGGCCGGGACAGCTTATAGCAATCAGCCCCAGCATTTT.

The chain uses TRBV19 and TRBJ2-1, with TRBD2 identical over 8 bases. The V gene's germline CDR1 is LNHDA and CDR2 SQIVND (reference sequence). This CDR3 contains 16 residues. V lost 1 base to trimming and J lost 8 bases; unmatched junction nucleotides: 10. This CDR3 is CASSIGLPDGGDEQFF. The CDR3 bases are TGTGCCAGTAGTATAGGCCTACCCGACGGGGGGGATGAGCAGTTCTTC.

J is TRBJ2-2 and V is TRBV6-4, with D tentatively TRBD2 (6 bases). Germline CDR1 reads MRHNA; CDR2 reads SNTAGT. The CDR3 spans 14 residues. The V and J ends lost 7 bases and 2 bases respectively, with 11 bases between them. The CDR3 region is CASTASANTGELFF. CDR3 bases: TGTGCCAGCACGGCTAGCGCAAACACCGGGGAGCTGTTTTTT.

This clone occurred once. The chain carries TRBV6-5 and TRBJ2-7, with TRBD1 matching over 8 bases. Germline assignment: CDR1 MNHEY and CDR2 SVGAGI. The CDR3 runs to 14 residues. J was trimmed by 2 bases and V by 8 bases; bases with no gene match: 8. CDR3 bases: TGTGCCAGCCAGCGAGGACAGGGTGCCTACGAGCAGTACGTC. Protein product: CASQRGQGAYEQYV.

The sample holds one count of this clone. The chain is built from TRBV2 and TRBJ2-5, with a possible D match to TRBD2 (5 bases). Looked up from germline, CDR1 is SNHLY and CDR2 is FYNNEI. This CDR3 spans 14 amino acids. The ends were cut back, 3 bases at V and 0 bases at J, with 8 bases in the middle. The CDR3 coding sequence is TGTGCCAGCAGTGAGCAGCGGAACCAAGAGACCCAGTACTTC. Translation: CASSEQRNQETQYF.

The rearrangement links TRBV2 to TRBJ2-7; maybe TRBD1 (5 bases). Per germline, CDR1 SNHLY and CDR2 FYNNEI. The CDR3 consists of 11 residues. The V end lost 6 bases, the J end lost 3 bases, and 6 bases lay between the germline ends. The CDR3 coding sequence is TGTGCCAGCAGCGACAGCTACGAGCAGTACTTC. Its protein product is CASSDSYEQYF.

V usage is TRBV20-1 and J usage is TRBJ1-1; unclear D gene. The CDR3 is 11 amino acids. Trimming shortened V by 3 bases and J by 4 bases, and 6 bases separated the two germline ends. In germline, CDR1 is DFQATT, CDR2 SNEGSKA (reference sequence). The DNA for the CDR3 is TGCAGTGCTAGGTGGGCCACTGAAGCTTTCTTT. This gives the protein CSARWATEAFF.

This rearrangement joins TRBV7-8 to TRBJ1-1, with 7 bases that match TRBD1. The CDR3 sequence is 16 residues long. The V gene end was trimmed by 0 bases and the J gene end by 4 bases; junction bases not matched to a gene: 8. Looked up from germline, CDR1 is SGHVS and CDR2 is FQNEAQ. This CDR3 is CASSLAETGRSTEAFF. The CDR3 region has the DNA TGTGCCAGCAGCTTAGCAGAGACAGGGAGGAGCACTGAAGCTTTCTTT. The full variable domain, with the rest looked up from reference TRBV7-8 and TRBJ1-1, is GAGVSQSPRYKVAKRGQDVALRCDPISGHVSLFWYQQALGQGPEFLTYFQNEAQLDKSGLPSDRFFAERPEGSVSTLKIQRTQQEDSAVYLCASSLAETGRSTEAFFGQGTRLTVV.

As DNA, the CDR3 is TGTGCCAGCAGTGTACTAGCGGGAGGCAATGAGCAGTTCTTC. It codes for CASSVLAGGNEQFF. The rearrangement uses TRBV6-1 and TRBJ2-1, with TRBD2 identical over 12 bases. V lost 4 bases to trimming and J lost 6 bases; unmatched junction nucleotides: 1. This CDR3 is 14 amino acids long. CDR1 is MNHNS and CDR2 is SASEGT in the germline V gene.

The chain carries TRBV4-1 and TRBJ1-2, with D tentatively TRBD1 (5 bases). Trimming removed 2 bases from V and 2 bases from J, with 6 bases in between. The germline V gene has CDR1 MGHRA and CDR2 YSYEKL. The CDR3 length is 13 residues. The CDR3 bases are TGCGCCAGCAGCCAAACAGGCAACTATGGCTACACCTTC. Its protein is CASSQTGNYGYTF.

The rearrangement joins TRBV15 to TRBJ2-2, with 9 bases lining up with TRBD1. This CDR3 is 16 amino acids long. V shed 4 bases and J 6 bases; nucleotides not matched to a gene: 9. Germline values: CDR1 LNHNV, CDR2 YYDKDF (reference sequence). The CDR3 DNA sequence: TGTGCCACCAGCACCCGGAGGGGACAGGGCCCCGGGGAGCTGTTTTTT. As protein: CATSTRRGQGPGELFF.

CDR3 nucleotides: TGTGCCACCTATGATTCTGAGGGAGATACGCAGTATTTT. This sequence encodes CATYDSEGDTQYF. V usage is TRBV2 and J usage is TRBJ2-3; D possibly corresponds to TRBD2 (5 bases). The CDR3 extends over 13 amino acids. Germline V gene data show CDR1 as SNHLY and CDR2 as FYNNEI. V lost 10 bases and J lost 5, with 16 bases in between.

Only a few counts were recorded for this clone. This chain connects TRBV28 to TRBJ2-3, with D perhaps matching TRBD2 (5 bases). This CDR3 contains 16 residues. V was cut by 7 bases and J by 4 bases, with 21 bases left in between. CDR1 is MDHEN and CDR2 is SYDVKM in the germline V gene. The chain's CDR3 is CASNGVTTGRPDTQYF. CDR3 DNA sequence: TGTGCCAGCAACGGGGTGACCACCGGCAGGCCAGATACGCAGTATTTT.

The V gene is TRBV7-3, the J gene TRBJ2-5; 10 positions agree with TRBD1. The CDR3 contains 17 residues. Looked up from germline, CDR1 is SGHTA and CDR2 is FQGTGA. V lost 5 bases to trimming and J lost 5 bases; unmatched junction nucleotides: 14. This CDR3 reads CASSLGPSGTGEETQYF. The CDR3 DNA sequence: TGTGCCAGCAGCCTAGGACCTTCCGGGACAGGGGAGGAGACCCAGTACTTC.

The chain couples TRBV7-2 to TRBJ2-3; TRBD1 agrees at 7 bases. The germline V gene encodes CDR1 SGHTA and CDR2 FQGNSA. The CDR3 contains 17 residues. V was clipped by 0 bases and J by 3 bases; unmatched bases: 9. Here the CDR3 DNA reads TGTGCCAGCAGCTTAGCGGGTCCACAGGGGCAAACAGATACGCAGTATTTT. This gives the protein CASSLAGPQGQTDTQYF.

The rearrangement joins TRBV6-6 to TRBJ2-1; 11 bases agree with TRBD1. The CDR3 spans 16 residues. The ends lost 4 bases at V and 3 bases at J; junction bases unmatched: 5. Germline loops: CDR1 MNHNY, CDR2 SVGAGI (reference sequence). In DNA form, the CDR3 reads TGTGCCAGCAGTTCGGCCGGGACAGGGGGCTACAATGAGCAGTTCTTC. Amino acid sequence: CASSSAGTGGYNEQFF.

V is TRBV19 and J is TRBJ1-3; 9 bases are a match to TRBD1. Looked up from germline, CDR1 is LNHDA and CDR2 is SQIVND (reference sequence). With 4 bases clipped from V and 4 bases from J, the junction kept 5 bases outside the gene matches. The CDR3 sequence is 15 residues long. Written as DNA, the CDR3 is TGTGCCAGTAGTAAACAGGGGGCGTACGGAAACACCATATATTTT. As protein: CASSKQGAYGNTIYF.